This T cell receptor (beta chain) is from a study of cytomegalovirus exposure and HLA in healthy donors. The V gene's germline CDR1 is SNHLY and CDR2 FYNNEI. The CDR3 length is 16 residues. J was trimmed by 9 bases and V by 6 bases; bases with no gene match: 9. 13 Jbeta primers and 60 Vbeta primers were used for the PCR. Using immunoSEQ multiplex PCR, the repertoire was profiled, and TCRdb retains in-frame clones only, with some absent. The data contain over 95,000 clones, 70% to 85% of them singletons. The V call is TRBV2, the J call TRBJ1-6, with 12 bases that match TRBD1. The sequencing input was PBMCs. This sequence was found in a man in his forties in good health and CMV-seropositive. The CDR3, as DNA: TGTGCCAGCAGACGCGGGACAGGGGGCAGTACTTCACCCCTCCACTTT. It codes for CASRRGTGGSTSPLHF.